This is a list of T cell receptor beta chains from one sample in a study of response to subunit inactivated influenza vaccine. MiXCR, run by TCRdb on the RT-PCR reads, gives a single entry per CDR3 protein. The repertoire holds hundreds of thousands of distinct CDR3 sequences, with 18% as singletons. This specimen was PBMCs from blood, taken roughly 5 days after vaccination. The receptors here all came from a man in his fifties or sixties who received an inactivated influenza vaccine. Each CDR3 is given without its conserved first and last residue.

CDR3aa: ASSYSREQGGDSTYNEQF; j_gene: TRBJ2-1; v_gene: TRBV6-2/TRBV6-3
CDR3aa: ATSRELPGSLVTGELF; j_gene: TRBJ2-2; v_gene: TRBV15
CDR3aa: ASSQDRTEKTQY; j_gene: TRBJ2-5; v_gene: TRBV4-3
CDR3aa: ASSQIRRPNQPQH; j_gene: TRBJ1-5; v_gene: TRBV14
CDR3aa: ASSSFSGTYEQY; j_gene: TRBJ2-7; v_gene: TRBV7-2
CDR3aa: SASKMGISNQPQH; j_gene: TRBJ1-5; v_gene: TRBV20-1
CDR3aa: ASSQGGGSPLRNTQY; j_gene: TRBJ2-3; v_gene: TRBV3-1
CDR3aa: ASSGLAGGESTDTQY; j_gene: TRBJ2-3; v_gene: TRBV5-1
CDR3aa: ASSKLAGSDEQF; j_gene: TRBJ2-1; v_gene: TRBV19
CDR3aa: SVEQGNEQY; j_gene: TRBJ2-7; v_gene: TRBV29-1
CDR3aa: ASSLDAPLYGYT; j_gene: TRBJ1-2; v_gene: TRBV7-8
CDR3aa: SAVIQGSSYNEQF; j_gene: TRBJ2-1; v_gene: TRBV29-1
CDR3aa: ASSKDAEQGSSYEQY; j_gene: TRBJ2-7; v_gene: TRBV21-1
CDR3aa: ASSPRTGFNQPQH; j_gene: TRBJ1-5; v_gene: TRBV5-5
CDR3aa: ASSLVVGNGELF; j_gene: TRBJ2-2; v_gene: TRBV5-1
CDR3aa: ASSFWLAGGQFEQF; j_gene: TRBJ2-1; v_gene: TRBV12-3/TRBV12-4
CDR3aa: ASSETSGGVNEQF; j_gene: TRBJ2-1; v_gene: TRBV9
CDR3aa: AAGTQY; j_gene: TRBJ2-3; v_gene: TRBV10-2
CDR3aa: ASRGTGAGNTIY; j_gene: TRBJ1-3; v_gene: TRBV12-3/TRBV12-4
CDR3aa: ASSLETQVVYEQY; j_gene: TRBJ2-7; v_gene: TRBV5-5